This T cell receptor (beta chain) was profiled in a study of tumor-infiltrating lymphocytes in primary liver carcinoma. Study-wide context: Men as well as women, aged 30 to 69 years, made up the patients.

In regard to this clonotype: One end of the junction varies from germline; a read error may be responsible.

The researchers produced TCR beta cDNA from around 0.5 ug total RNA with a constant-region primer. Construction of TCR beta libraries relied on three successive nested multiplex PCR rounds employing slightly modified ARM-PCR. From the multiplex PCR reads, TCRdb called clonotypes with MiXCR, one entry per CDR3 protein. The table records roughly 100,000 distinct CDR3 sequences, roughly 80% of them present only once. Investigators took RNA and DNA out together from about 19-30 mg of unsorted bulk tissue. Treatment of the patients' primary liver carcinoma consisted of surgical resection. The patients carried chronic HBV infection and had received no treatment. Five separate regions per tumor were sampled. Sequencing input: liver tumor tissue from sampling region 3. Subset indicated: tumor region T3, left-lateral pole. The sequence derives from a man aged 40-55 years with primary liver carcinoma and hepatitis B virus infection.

The DNA of the CDR3 is TGTAGCGTTGTACAGACGTACCAAGAGACCCGGTACTTC. This gives the protein CSVVQTYQETRYF. The V and J genes are TRBV29-1 and TRBJ2-5; D is possibly TRBD2 (5 bases). The CDR3 consists of 13 residues. CDR1 SQVTM and CDR2 ANQGSEA come from the germline V gene.